The rows below give T cell receptor beta chains drawn from one sample of a study of lymphopenia after photon versus proton radiotherapy. Profiling relied on immunoSEQ multiplex PCR, and the TCRdb table lists in-frame clones only, not all of them. Among 15,000 to 20,000 clones, approximately 92% were seen once, and the ten largest hold around 1.7%. The material was peripheral blood, obtained from a patient treated with photon-based radiotherapy. Receptors were obtained from a woman aged 40 to 50 with cholangiocarcinoma. Each CDR3 is given with its conserved first and last residue. A D gene is named only where the DNA matches it firmly. Clone size is shown for a subset of rows, as once, few, many or a class of expanded clone.

cdr3_nt cdr3_aa clone_size j_call v_call d_call
TGTGCCAGCAGCCCAACAGGAGGGCAGGGAGCCTACAATGAGCAGTTCTTC CASSPTGGQGAYNEQFF - TRBJ2-1 TRBV7-8 -
TGTGCCAGCAGTGAATCTACAGGGAACACTGAAGCTTTCTTT CASSESTGNTEAFF - TRBJ1-1 TRBV25-1 -
TGTGCCTGGAGTGACCTAGGAGTCACCGGGGAGCTGTTTTTT CAWSDLGVTGELFF - TRBJ2-2 TRBV30 -
TGCGCCAGCAGCTCCCACAGGGGGCGCCGGATTAACACCGGGGAGCTGTTTTTT CASSSHRGRRINTGELFF once TRBJ2-2 TRBV5-1 TRBD1
TGTGCCAGCAGCTTAGGACTACCCGATTCACCCCTCCACTTT CASSLGLPDSPLHF - TRBJ1-6 TRBV7-6 -
TGTGCCAGCAGCGTAACAGGGAACACTGAAGCTTTCTTT CASSVTGNTEAFF - TRBJ1-1 TRBV7-9 -
TGTGCCAGTAAGGGGACAGGAGTTTCACCCCTCCACTTT CASKGTGVSPLHF - TRBJ1-6 TRBV6-5 TRBD1
TGTGCCAGCAGCACCAGACCCTACGAGCAGTACTTC CASSTRPYEQYF - TRBJ2-7 TRBV7-2 -
TGTGCCAGCAGTACGACAGAAACTAATGAAAAACTGTTTTTT CASSTTETNEKLFF - TRBJ1-4 TRBV6-6 -
TGTGCCTGGAGTACCGGGGGCTCGACCTATGGCTACACCTTC CAWSTGGSTYGYTF - TRBJ1-2 TRBV30 -